This T cell receptor (beta chain) is drawn from a study of response to subunit inactivated influenza vaccine. This clonotype was recorded a few times. CDR1 DFQATT and CDR2 SNEGSKA come from the germline V gene (reference sequence). The CDR3 loop spans 14 amino acids. Between the trimmed V and J ends, which lost 0 bases and 6 bases, there was a span of 12 bases. TCRdb used MiXCR to reprocess the RT-PCR reads, holding one entry per CDR3 protein. The table records about 480,000 distinct CDR3 sequences, less than 30% of them present only once. Here the sequenced sample was CD4+ T cells sorted from PBMCs, taken approximately 5 days after vaccination. This sequence was found in a man in his forties or fifties who received an inactivated influenza vaccine. This chain links TRBV20-1 with TRBJ2-1; a possible D gene is TRBD1 (6 bases). CDR3 sequence: CSARDRTVSNEQFF. CDR3 nucleotides: TGCAGTGCTAGAGATAGGACAGTCTCCAATGAGCAGTTCTTC.